What follows is one TCR beta chain and its context. Individuals drawn from approximately 26 US areas were about 18 to 90 years old. Allocation to cohorts depended on clinical history reported by the participants. This CDR3 region has 19 residues. The V gene's germline CDR1 is SNHLY and CDR2 FYNNEI. J gave up 3 bases and V 1 base, and 12 bases lay outside the gene matches. This specimen belongs to a study of blood T cell repertoires in COVID-19. In the original processing: By means of reference gene primer amplification, nucleated cell counts were estimated. Profiling relied on immunoSEQ multiplex PCR, and the TCRdb table lists in-frame clones only, not all of them. The DNA gave D and trimming, while V, J and clone size come from that table. The table includes hundreds of thousands of clones, roughly 91% detected once.

The receptor was isolated from a woman in her sixties in a cohort exposed to, infected with or recovered from COVID-19 (not recorded which). Sequencing used PBMCs or T cells enriched from blood (not recorded which). This chain links TRBV2 with TRBJ2-7; 13 positions match TRBD2. The CDR3 nucleotides read TGTGCCAGCAGTGAAGGATTCGGGTGGACTAGCGGGAGTGACTACGAGCAGTACTTC. Translating gives CASSEGFGWTSGSDYEQYF.